The T cell receptor (beta chain) under discussion was sequenced for a study of T cell responses to AZD1222 COVID-19 vaccine. CDR1 is MGHRA and CDR2 is YSYEKL in the germline V gene. Trimming removed 5 bases at V and 5 bases at J, with 13 bases between. The length of the CDR3 is 14 residues. Generated by immunoSEQ multiplex PCR, the TCRdb table keeps only in-frame clones and is missing some. The sample lists about 140,000 clones; about 90% were seen once. The specimen comprised peripheral blood, sampled 28 days after the second AZD1222 dose. The J gene is TRBJ1-5, the V gene TRBV4-1; tentatively, D is TRBD1 (5 bases). The TCR comes from an adult who received the AZD1222 COVID-19 vaccine. The CDR3 sequence is CASSSGTADQPQHF. In DNA, the CDR3 is TGCGCCAGCAGCTCCGGGACCGCAGATCAGCCCCAGCATTTT.